This T cell receptor (beta chain) was retrieved from a study of vaccination and CD4 T cells after COVID-19. Treatment described: approximately 9-day PBMC culture with coronavirus spike peptide pools or control peptides (ViraFEST assay). Pre-COVID-19 pandemic sampling (2011-2018) yielded the unexposed donor's CD4+ T cells. Negative selection was the method that isolated CD4+ T cells after ten to eleven days of culture. CD4+ T cells that had been cultured provided DNA sequenced with the Oncomine TCR Beta short-read assay. Cultures of CD4+ T cells served as the source for extracting genomic DNA. Via MiXCR, TCRdb re-called the PCR reads, giving one row per CDR3 protein. The sample includes fewer than 13,000 distinct CDR3 sequences, under 35% seen only once; the top ten take about an eighth. The V end lost 3 bases, the J end lost 0 bases, and 1 base lay between the germline ends. There are 12 residues in the CDR3.

This clonotype occurred a few times. Antigen unknown. The sequence was collected from a human donor in good health. Sequenced sample: CD4+ T cells from blood, cultured in vitro. The chain is built from TRBV12-3 or TRBV12-4 and TRBJ2-3, with D hard to call. The CDR3 loop is CASSFSTDTQYF. DNA for the CDR3: TGTGCCAGCAGTTTCAGCACAGATACGCAGTATTTT.